Listed below are T cell receptor beta chains from one sample, sequenced in a study of T cells in Graves' hyperthyroidism and ophthalmopathy. In TCRdb, the multiplex PCR reads were re-called with MiXCR into one record per CDR3 protein. This table holds roughly 560,000 distinct CDR3 sequences, roughly 14% found once. The source material was blood. Receptor source: a woman in her forties with Graves' ophthalmopathy. CDR3s include the opening cysteine and the closing phenylalanine or tryptophan. A D gene is named only where the DNA matches it firmly. Not every row has a clone size; where given, it reads once, few, many or a size class.

v_gene	d_gene	j_gene	abundance	len	CDR3nt	CDR3aa
TRBV6-5	.	TRBJ1-4	few	15	TGTGCCAGCAGTTTATCGGGGGCAACTAATGAAAAACTGTTTTTT	CASSLSGATNEKLFF
TRBV25-1	.	TRBJ2-2	.	14	TGTGCCAGCAGTGAAGGAGTGGGCACCGGGGAGCTGTTTTTT	CASSEGVGTGELFF
TRBV6-5	.	TRBJ1-5	many	16	TGTGCCAGCAGTTACTCACGGGTGTCGTCGAATCAGCCCCAGCATTTT	CASSYSRVSSNQPQHF
TRBV28	.	TRBJ2-2	many	14	TGTGCCAGCAGTTTAGTTCGGTCCTCGCGGGAGCTGTTTTTT	CASSLVRSSRELFF
TRBV12-3/TRBV12-4	.	TRBJ1-6	.	14	TGTGCCAGCAGGATGACTCCTGGGGGTTCACCCCTCCACTTT	CASRMTPGGSPLHF
TRBV29-1	TRBD1	TRBJ1-3	many	12	TGCAGCGCCTTGACAGGGGCAAACACCATATATTTT	CSALTGANTIYF
TRBV6-5	TRBD1	TRBJ1-2	.	17	TGTGCCAGCAGTTACTCGAGGACAGGGGGAGGGGGCTATGGCTACACCTTC	CASSYSRTGGGGYGYTF
TRBV5-1	TRBD2	TRBJ2-7	.	15	TGCGCCAGCAGCTTTAGCGGGGAACCTCTAGACGAGCAGTACTTC	CASSFSGEPLDEQYF
TRBV20-1	.	TRBJ2-7	.	17	TGCAGTGCTAGTCGTATTGAGGTCGTGACAGCCGGTTACGAGCAGTACTTC	CSASRIEVVTAGYEQYF
TRBV9	.	TRBJ1-5	.	15	TGTGCCAGCAGCGACGGACAGTCCGCCAATCAGCCCCAGCATTTT	CASSDGQSANQPQHF
TRBV6-1	TRBD2	TRBJ2-4	.	18	TGTGCCAGCAGACAATTAAGACTAGCGGGAGGATGGGAAAACATTCAGTACTTC	CASRQLRLAGGWENIQYF
TRBV12-3/TRBV12-4	.	TRBJ1-2	many	13	TGTGCCAGCAGTCAACAGGGCATCTATGGCTACACCTTC	CASSQQGIYGYTF
TRBV18	TRBD1	TRBJ2-7	few	17	TGTGCCAGCTCACCACCGAGGGGACAGGGGGTATACTACGAGCAGTACTTC	CASSPPRGQGVYYEQYF
TRBV28	.	TRBJ2-7	few	16	TGTGCCAGCAGCCCTTCCCTGGCGGGCGCTTGGTACGAGCAGTACTTC	CASSPSLAGAWYEQYF
TRBV12-3/TRBV12-4	.	TRBJ1-2	many	13	TGTGCCAGCAGCCCGTCTCCCAGTACCCTCTACACCTTC	CASSPSPSTLYTF
TRBV12-3/TRBV12-4	.	TRBJ2-2	.	16	TGTGCCAGCAGGGACCTTTGGGGGGATAACACCGGGGAGCTGTTTTTT	CASRDLWGDNTGELFF
TRBV9	.	TRBJ2-6	many	14	TGTGCCAGTTCCCCGGACGGAGGGGCCAACGTCCTGACTTTC	CASSPDGGANVLTF
TRBV10-3	.	TRBJ2-2	.	16	TGTGCCATCAAGGATGGTATTGAGCGGTTCACCGGGGAGCTGTTTTTT	CAIKDGIERFTGELFF
TRBV6-1	.	TRBJ1-5	many	15	TGTGCCAGTAGAAAAGATTTTTATAGCAATCAGCCCCAGCATTTT	CASRKDFYSNQPQHF
TRBV15	TRBD2	TRBJ2-7	few	16	TGTGCCACCAGCTCTTGGACTAGCGGGGAACCCTACGAGCAGTACTTC	CATSSWTSGEPYEQYF
TRBV6-2/TRBV6-3	.	TRBJ2-7	many	13	TGTGCCAGCAGTCCCCAACCTTCCTACGAGCAGTACTTC	CASSPQPSYEQYF
TRBV2	TRBD1	TRBJ2-4	.	13	TGTGCCAGCAGTGGGACAGGGCAAAACATTCAGTACTTC	CASSGTGQNIQYF
TRBV6-1	TRBD2	TRBJ2-5	.	18	TGTGCCAGCAGTGAATTCCAACTAGCGGGAGGCCTCCGTGGACACCAGTACTTC	CASSEFQLAGGLRGHQYF
TRBV2	TRBD1	TRBJ2-3	many	16	TGTGCCAGCAACACACCCGGGACAGGCCACACAGATACGCAGTATTTT	CASNTPGTGHTDTQYF
TRBV2	.	TRBJ1-1	many	13	TGTGCCAGCACCCGTCAGAAGAACACTGAAGCTTTCTTT	CASTRQKNTEAFF
TRBV3-1	TRBD1	TRBJ1-5	few	16	TGTGCCAGCAGCCACCGGACAGGTCGTAGCAATCAGCCCCAGCATTTT	CASSHRTGRSNQPQHF
TRBV19	TRBD1	TRBJ1-5	many	16	TGTGCCAGTAGTATACGGGGACAGGGGTTGAATCAGCCCCAGCATTTT	CASSIRGQGLNQPQHF
TRBV12-3/TRBV12-4	.	TRBJ1-1	many	13	TGTGCCAGCACACTTCGGCGTGACACTGAAGCTTTCTTT	CASTLRRDTEAFF
TRBV29-1	TRBD1	TRBJ2-7	many	13	TGCAGCGCCCTTCTAGGACAGGGATCAGAGCAGTACTTC	CSALLGQGSEQYF
TRBV10-1	TRBD1	TRBJ2-7	many	15	TGCGCCAGCAGAATACAGGGGCCCCTTATCGACGAGCAGTACTTC	CASRIQGPLIDEQYF